This is a list of T cell receptor beta chains from one sample in a study of cytomegalovirus exposure and HLA in healthy donors. Repertoires were generated with immunoSEQ multiplex PCR, while TCRdb's copy carries only in-frame clones and drops some. The sample lists under 200,000 clones, roughly 80% occurring once. The specimen sequenced was PBMCs. These receptors were obtained from a man between 40 and 49 years old in good health and CMV-seronegative. Each CDR3 is given with its conserved first and last residue. A D gene is named only where the DNA matches it firmly. Clone size, where shown, is once, few, many, or a class for clones that have expanded.

d_call,j_call,v_call,clone_size,cdr3_aa,cdr3_nt
-,TRBJ1-1,TRBV4-1,-,CASSQESRNTEAFF,TGCGCCAGCAGCCAAGAGAGTAGGAACACTGAAGCTTTCTTT
-,TRBJ1-2,TRBV6-6,-,CASSYGGNLYGYTF,TGTGCCAGCAGTTACGGAGGGAATCTCTATGGCTACACCTTC
-,TRBJ1-2,TRBV29-1,-,CSVETYGEGPYGYTF,TGCAGCGTTGAAACCTATGGGGAGGGCCCCTATGGCTACACCTTC
TRBD2,TRBJ2-3,TRBV5-4,-,CASSLEASGGAFSTDTQYF,TGTGCCAGCAGCTTGGAGGCTAGCGGGGGGGCCTTTAGCACAGATACGCAGTATTTT
-,TRBJ1-6,TRBV7-9,-,CASSAAGGNSPLHF,TGTGCCAGCAGCGCCGCCGGGGGTAATTCACCCCTCCACTTT
TRBD1,TRBJ1-1,TRBV5-1,-,CASSRWTGDTEAFF,TGCGCCAGCAGCCGCTGGACAGGGGACACTGAAGCTTTCTTT
-,TRBJ1-2,TRBV19,-,CASSTGALGYTF,TGTGCCAGTAGTACAGGGGCTCTTGGCTACACCTTC
TRBD2,TRBJ2-7,TRBV29-1,-,CSAGLAGANSYEQYF,TGCAGCGCTGGACTAGCGGGGGCCAACTCCTACGAGCAGTACTTC
TRBD2,TRBJ2-3,TRBV9,-,CASSGTRYTDTQYF,TGTGCCAGCAGCGGGACTAGGTACACAGATACGCAGTATTTT
-,TRBJ1-1,TRBV25-1,-,CASSVGGSEAFF,TGTGCCAGCAGTGTCGGAGGCTCTGAAGCTTTCTTT
TRBD1,TRBJ1-4,TRBV5-1,-,CASSPGQYNSNEKLFF,TGCGCCAGCAGCCCGGGACAGTATAACTCTAATGAAAAACTGTTTTTT
-,TRBJ2-7,TRBV5-1,-,CASSSSGEQYF,TGCGCCAGCAGCAGCTCGGGGGAGCAGTACTTC
TRBD1,TRBJ2-5,TRBV6-5,-,CASSYLGQVATQYF,TGTGCCAGCAGTTACTTAGGACAGGTGGCGACCCAGTACTTC
TRBD1,TRBJ2-1,TRBV5-1,-,CASRGTGGYNEQFF,TGCGCCAGCCGAGGAACAGGGGGATACAATGAGCAGTTCTTC
TRBD2,TRBJ2-5,TRBV4-1,-,CASSQPTVPSGRRTQYF,TGCGCCAGCAGCCAACCCACCGTCCCTAGCGGCCGGCGTACCCAGTACTTC
-,TRBJ1-2,TRBV6-6,-,CASTPGFSYTF,TGTGCCAGCACCCCCGGGTTTAGCTACACCTTC
TRBD1,TRBJ1-2,TRBV7-9,once,CASSFVTGPWYGYTF,TGTGCCAGCAGCTTCGTGACAGGGCCTTGGTATGGCTACACCTTC
TRBD2,TRBJ2-3,TRBV4-1,-,CASSQRGGAQTDTQYF,TGCGCCAGCAGCCAACGCGGGGGGGCTCAGACAGATACGCAGTATTTT
-,TRBJ1-3,TRBV7-2,-,CASSTTVSGNTIYF,TGTGCCAGCAGCACAACAGTCTCTGGAAACACCATATATTTT
TRBD1,TRBJ1-6,TRBV7-2,-,CASSYFRGEGGRLHF,TGTGCCAGCAGCTATTTCAGGGGGGAAGGTGGACGACTCCACTTT
TRBD2,TRBJ2-5,TRBV6-1,-,CASSFSGGAQETQYF,TGTGCCAGCAGTTTTAGCGGGGGGGCTCAAGAGACCCAGTACTTC
TRBD1,TRBJ1-2,TRBV5-4,-,CASSLTGGANGYTF,TGTGCCAGCAGCTTGACAGGGGGCGCAAATGGCTACACCTTC
-,TRBJ1-5,TRBV5-1,-,CASSLDIGANQPQHF,TGCGCCAGCAGCTTGGATATCGGAGCAAATCAGCCCCAGCATTTT
TRBD1,TRBJ2-3,TRBV7-9,-,CASSTGGSYTDTQYF,TGTGCCAGCAGTACAGGGGGCAGTTATACAGATACGCAGTATTTT
-,TRBJ2-7,TRBV5-1,-,CASSLGGGRVYEQYF,TGCGCCAGCAGCTTGGGGGGCGGCAGGGTATACGAGCAGTACTTC
TRBD2,TRBJ2-1,TRBV5-1,-,CASRQTTSGGASFNEQFF,TGCGCCAGCAGACAAACTACTAGCGGGGGGGCCTCGTTTAATGAGCAGTTCTTC
TRBD1,TRBJ1-3,TRBV5-1,-,CASSLDGTGSGNTIYF,TGCGCCAGCAGCTTGGATGGGACAGGGTCTGGAAACACCATATATTTT
TRBD2,TRBJ2-5,TRBV7-9,-,CASSLSLAGQQETQYF,TGTGCCAGCAGCTTGTCACTAGCGGGGCAGCAAGAGACCCAGTACTTC
-,TRBJ1-2,TRBV25-1,-,CASSGMGLNSRGYTF,TGTGCCAGCAGTGGGATGGGACTTAACTCGCGGGGCTACACCTTC
-,TRBJ1-6,TRBV6-5,-,CASGTPNNSPLHF,TGTGCCAGCGGGACACCCAATAATTCACCCCTCCACTTT
-,TRBJ1-3,TRBV15,-,CATSRDTGGNTIYF,TGTGCCACCAGCAGAGATACAGGTGGAAACACCATATATTTT
-,TRBJ2-6,TRBV27,few,CASRPTGANVLTF,TGTGCCAGCAGACCTACGGGGGCCAACGTCCTGACTTTC
TRBD1,TRBJ2-7,TRBV30,few,CAWSPSDRTYEQYF,TGTGCCTGGAGTCCTTCGGACAGGACCTACGAGCAGTACTTC
TRBD1,TRBJ2-2,TRBV29-1,-,CSVGEPGQGTGELFF,TGCAGCGTTGGAGAACCGGGACAGGGAACCGGGGAGCTGTTTTTT
-,TRBJ1-4,TRBV6-6,-,CASSPIRATNEKLFF,TGTGCCAGCAGCCCTATCAGGGCAACTAATGAAAAACTGTTTTTT
-,TRBJ2-3,TRBV10-1,-,CASSGNRATDTQYF,TGCGCCAGCAGTGGAAACAGGGCCACAGATACGCAGTATTTT
-,TRBJ1-5,TRBV6-4,-,CASSGSTVNQPQHF,TGTGCCAGCAGTGGAAGTACGGTGAATCAGCCCCAGCATTTT
-,TRBJ2-1,TRBV2,-,CASQKEGGQFF,TGTGCCTCTCAAAAAGAAGGGGGGCAGTTCTTC
TRBD1,TRBJ1-1,TRBV7-9,-,CASSFDRAAEAFF,TGTGCCAGCAGCTTTGACAGGGCAGCTGAAGCTTTCTTT
TRBD1,TRBJ1-2,TRBV27,-,CASSPFWQQGLFYGYTF,TGTGCCAGTTCCCCGTTTTGGCAACAGGGGCTCTTCTATGGCTACACCTTC
TRBD1,TRBJ2-1,TRBV28,-,CASTSDRLYNEQFF,TGTGCCAGTACCTCGGACAGGCTCTACAATGAGCAGTTCTTC
TRBD2,TRBJ2-5,TRBV4-2,-,CASSQEEASGFGGPQETQYF,TGTGCCAGCAGCCAAGAGGAGGCTAGCGGTTTTGGCGGCCCACAAGAGACCCAGTACTTC
-,TRBJ2-5,TRBV28,-,CASTQDSSQETQYF,TGTGCCAGCACCCAAGACAGTAGCCAAGAGACCCAGTACTTC
-,TRBJ2-7,TRBV4-1,-,CASSHRQTYEQYF,TGCGCCAGCAGCCACCGACAGACCTACGAGCAGTACTTC
-,TRBJ2-7,TRBV2,-,CASRAQGYEQYF,TGTGCCAGCAGGGCACAGGGCTACGAGCAGTACTTC
-,TRBJ2-7,TRBV9,-,CASSVSDTALYEQYF,TGTGCCAGCAGCGTCTCGGACACGGCCCTCTACGAGCAGTACTTC
TRBD2,TRBJ2-3,TRBV13,-,CASSPSGGPTDTQYF,TGTGCCAGTTCCCCCAGCGGGGGCCCCACAGATACGCAGTATTTT